The present entry profiles one TCR beta chain with its context. No cognate antigen has been identified for it. Nothing much larger sits one base from this clone, and base qualities are not available. Compared with germline, V lacks 0 bases and J lacks 4 bases; bases without a gene match: 9. CDR3 length: 17 amino acids, cysteine to phenylalanine. The read is trimmed to its CDR3 DNA, 51 bases read in frame from base 1. CDR1 and CDR2, per the germline V gene (reference sequence), are LNHDA and SQIVND. This sample was taken from a study of blood T cell repertoires in COVID-19 (TCRdb year 2020). For the study in its entirety: Samples covering the acute and convalescent phases of COVID-19 were provided by collaborators in the United States, Italy and Spain. The material from the prospective study consisted of cDNA or gDNA derived from T cells, B-cell-depleted T cells, or PBMCs. Subjects who had been exposed to COVID-19, were actively infected with it, or had recovered from it provided the deeply sampled blood TCRbeta repertoires that made up the dataset. The repertoires were released in a freely available public database meant as a resource for research on the immune response to SARS-CoV-2. Samples came from the ongoing ImmuneRACE study (first 160 participants) plus 1,254 subjects from 6 global collaborators. Sample metadata almost always included a de-identified subject ID, COVID-19 status, age in years and sex. HLA class I and class II types, where available, came from metadata supplied by the sample provider rather than from assay-based typing.

Participants in the prospective study were aged about 18 to 89 years, lived in more than 20 United States geographic areas, and enrolled through a virtual design. In the prospective study, cohorts were assigned on the basis of participant-reported clinical history obtained from a screening survey and a study questionnaire. Recovered participants in ImmuneRACE Cohort 3 were defined as having two consecutive negative NP/OP PCR tests, clearance from a healthcare professional, or resolution of symptoms. Mobile phlebotomists in the prospective study collected whole blood, serum and a nasopharyngeal or oropharyngeal swab from every participant. Participants in the prospective study had the option to provide additional blood draws and questionnaires over a roughly two-month period. Prospective study blood samples were shipped either frozen or at room temperature before DNA extraction. TCRbeta CDR3 regions were amplified from genomic DNA using the immunoSEQ Assay, a bias-controlled multiplex PCR. Regarding the original processing steps: The number of nucleated cells in each sample was estimated from the amplification of reference gene primers within the assay. Sequence reads were collapsed and filtered to measure the absolute abundance of every unique TCRbeta CDR3 rearrangement. For each sample, productive Simpson clonality was calculated as the square root of Simpson's diversity index across productive rearrangements. TCRdb stores this immuneACCESS table with in-frame sequences only. Part of the clones is absent; in the studies checked, under half of the shortfall reflects unresolved V genes, and no reason is known for the rest. The DNA was the basis for D and trimming; V, J and clone size are from that table. Here the sample has about 260,000 clones; about 84% occur a single time. The top ten hold approximately 2.1% of the sample.

Overall study results and their limits: How much clinical and demographic metadata was included differed by source and by participant, and the metadata was provided uncurated.

What was sequenced was PBMCs or T cells enriched from blood (not recorded which). This clonotype was obtained from a woman between 50 and 59 years old who had recovered from COVID-19. The chain is assembled from TRBV19 and TRBJ1-5; 7 central bases correspond to TRBD1. The DNA sequence is as follows: TGTGCCAGTAGTATAGAGACTTCGGACAGGAAGAATCAGCCCCAGCATTTT. This translates into CASSIETSDRKNQPQHF.